Included here is one T cell receptor beta chain sequence, with context. Given the absence of the conserved phenylalanine or tryptophan at the CDR3 end, a read error is likely. The data belong to a study of blood T cells in healthy people across ages. Study-wide background: Capturing about one barcoded beta molecule per two T cells was achieved by template switching.

The CDR3 is 16 amino acids. Germline values: CDR1 SGHAT, CDR2 FQNNGV. The ends were cut back, 2 bases at V and 1 base at J, with 14 bases in the middle. The second PCR ran roughly 7 to 12 cycles with a sample-barcoded 5' primer and J-beta primers. TCRdb processed the 5' RACE reads anew with MiXCR; each CDR3 protein has one entry. Of 1.6 million or so distinct CDR3 sequences in the sample, about 35% were seen once. Sequencing was carried out using blood. This clonotype originated in a woman between 25 and 40 years old in good health. This sequence joins TRBV11-2 and TRBJ1-2; D not resolved. As DNA, the CDR3 is TGTGCCAGCAGCTTAATGGAAGCATACCTTAACTATGGCTACACCTGC. Protein: CASSLMEAYLNYGYTC.